The clone carrying this T cell receptor beta chain came up many times. What it recognizes is unknown. What supplied the PBMCs was 10 ml of fresh peripheral blood. The entry originates in a study of Graves' ophthalmopathy and Graves' hyperthyroidism. The study's findings and limits: Clonotypes were expanded in thyroid at above 0.001 frequency, and most also appeared in blood. Sensitivity reached roughly 90% and specificity roughly 82% for a 13-signature model separating ophthalmopathy from stable hyperthyroidism.

The germline gives CDR1 ENHRY, CDR2 SYGVKD. This CDR3 contains 15 residues. The junction had 6 bases not matched to a gene; V was cut back by 10 bases and J by 0 bases. The sequenced template was RNA, covering the TCR beta CDR3 region. Second-round multiplex PCR came after first-round RT-PCR with HTBI primers. TCRdb analysed the multiplex PCR reads with MiXCR anew, one entry per CDR3 protein. The sample includes almost 750,000 distinct CDR3 sequences, approximately 40% seen only once; the top ten take around 40%. The receptor was derived from an adult man with Graves' ophthalmopathy. The sample was peripheral blood. This chain uses TRBV10-3 with TRBJ2-7, with TRBD2 identical over 13 bases. As DNA, the CDR3 is TGTGCCACCCTAGGGACTAGCGGGATCTCCTACGAGCAGTACTTC. Translated, it gives CATLGTSGISYEQYF.